Listed below are T cell receptor beta chains from one sample, sequenced in a study of blood T cell repertoires in COVID-19. Sequenced by immunoSEQ multiplex PCR; TCRdb stores in-frame clones only, minus some. The sample carries 150,000 to 200,000 clones, less than 90% recorded once. Sequenced input: peripheral blood. The receptors originated from a woman aged 70-85 years with COVID-19, enrolled during active disease. CDR3s include the opening cysteine and the closing phenylalanine or tryptophan. The order of the fields is clone size, D gene, V gene, J gene, CDR3 length, CDR3 protein, CDR3 DNA. D genes are given only for firm matches. Only part of the rows carry a size: once, few, many, or a class if the clone is expanded.

clone_size: once
d_call: TRBD1
v_call: TRBV24-1
j_call: TRBJ2-5
cdr3_length: 16
cdr3_aa: CATSDWGGQGGETQYF
cdr3_nt: TGTGCCACCAGTGATTGGGGAGGACAGGGAGGAGAGACCCAGTACTTC

clone_size: -
d_call: TRBD1
v_call: TRBV6-2/TRBV6-3
j_call: TRBJ1-2
cdr3_length: 14
cdr3_aa: CASSIGQGLWSYTF
cdr3_nt: TGTGCCAGCAGTATAGGACAGGGACTATGGAGCTACACCTTC

clone_size: few
d_call: TRBD1
v_call: TRBV18
j_call: TRBJ2-7
cdr3_length: 14
cdr3_aa: CASSPGQGNREQYF
cdr3_nt: TGTGCCAGCTCACCGGGACAGGGTAATCGCGAGCAGTACTTC

clone_size: -
d_call: TRBD1
v_call: TRBV7-9
j_call: TRBJ2-7
cdr3_length: 14
cdr3_aa: CASSLDRGVYEQYF
cdr3_nt: TGTGCCAGCAGCTTAGACAGGGGGGTATACGAGCAGTACTTC

clone_size: -
d_call: -
v_call: TRBV5-1
j_call: TRBJ2-1
cdr3_length: 16
cdr3_aa: CASSLFAGGTYNEQFF
cdr3_nt: TGCGCCAGCAGCTTGTTTGCGGGCGGGACCTACAATGAGCAGTTCTTC

clone_size: few
d_call: -
v_call: TRBV10-3
j_call: TRBJ2-7
cdr3_length: 11
cdr3_aa: CAIKGSYEQYF
cdr3_nt: TGTGCCATCAAGGGGTCCTACGAGCAGTACTTC

clone_size: -
d_call: TRBD1
v_call: TRBV27
j_call: TRBJ1-6
cdr3_length: 17
cdr3_aa: CASSWETGPGTNSPLHF
cdr3_nt: TGTGCCAGCAGTTGGGAGACAGGGCCTGGTACTAATTCACCCCTCCACTTT

clone_size: -
d_call: -
v_call: TRBV10-3
j_call: TRBJ1-4
cdr3_length: 17
cdr3_aa: CAISEAGGTPFNEKLFF
cdr3_nt: TGTGCCATCAGTGAGGCGGGTGGGACTCCGTTTAATGAAAAACTGTTTTTT

clone_size: -
d_call: TRBD1
v_call: TRBV28
j_call: TRBJ1-1
cdr3_length: 15
cdr3_aa: CASSWTGGLNTEAFF
cdr3_nt: TGTGCCAGCAGTTGGACAGGGGGCCTGAACACTGAAGCTTTCTTT

clone_size: -
d_call: TRBD2
v_call: TRBV7-9
j_call: TRBJ2-3
cdr3_length: 15
cdr3_aa: CASSLTSGGYDTQYF
cdr3_nt: TGTGCCAGCAGCTTGACTAGCGGGGGATACGATACGCAGTATTTT

clone_size: -
d_call: -
v_call: TRBV28
j_call: TRBJ1-2
cdr3_length: 12
cdr3_aa: CASTDTDYGYTF
cdr3_nt: TGTGCCAGCACTGACACCGACTATGGCTACACCTTC

clone_size: few
d_call: -
v_call: TRBV5-4
j_call: TRBJ2-3
cdr3_length: 16
cdr3_aa: CASSPSRTGSTDTQYF
cdr3_nt: TGTGCCAGCAGCCCATCGCGTACAGGGAGCACAGATACGCAGTATTTT

clone_size: -
d_call: -
v_call: TRBV28
j_call: TRBJ1-2
cdr3_length: 13
cdr3_aa: CASSLLGNYGYTF
cdr3_nt: TGTGCCAGCAGTTTACTGGGCAACTATGGCTACACCTTC

clone_size: few
d_call: -
v_call: TRBV5-1
j_call: TRBJ2-2
cdr3_length: 14
cdr3_aa: CASSLRYNTGELFF
cdr3_nt: TGCGCCAGCAGCTTACGCTACAACACCGGGGAGCTGTTTTTT

clone_size: -
d_call: TRBD1
v_call: TRBV9
j_call: TRBJ2-3
cdr3_length: 15
cdr3_aa: CASSARTGGPDTQYF
cdr3_nt: TGTGCCAGCAGCGCCAGGACAGGGGGCCCAGATACGCAGTATTTT

clone_size: -
d_call: -
v_call: TRBV28
j_call: TRBJ1-5
cdr3_length: 18
cdr3_aa: CASSSEIETGMSNQPQHF
cdr3_nt: TGTGCCAGCAGTTCCGAAATCGAGACAGGTATGAGCAATCAGCCCCAGCATTTT

clone_size: once
d_call: -
v_call: TRBV6-4
j_call: TRBJ2-1
cdr3_length: 13
cdr3_aa: CASSPSSYNEQFF
cdr3_nt: TGTGCCAGCAGCCCGAGCTCCTACAATGAGCAGTTCTTC

clone_size: -
d_call: -
v_call: TRBV19
j_call: TRBJ1-2
cdr3_length: 16
cdr3_aa: CASSILSQTVNYGYTF
cdr3_nt: TGTGCCAGTAGTATCCTGTCCCAGACAGTTAACTATGGCTACACCTTC

clone_size: -
d_call: -
v_call: TRBV7-6
j_call: TRBJ1-1
cdr3_length: 13
cdr3_aa: CASSSGQNTEAFF
cdr3_nt: TGTGCCAGCAGCTCGGGACAGAACACTGAAGCTTTCTTT

clone_size: once
d_call: -
v_call: TRBV2
j_call: TRBJ1-1
cdr3_length: 11
cdr3_aa: CASRRTPGAFF
cdr3_nt: TGTGCCAGCCGCCGGACTCCCGGGGCTTTCTTT

clone_size: -
d_call: TRBD1
v_call: TRBV7-9
j_call: TRBJ1-1
cdr3_length: 14
cdr3_aa: CASSLRGGGTEAFF
cdr3_nt: TGTGCCAGCAGCTTACGAGGGGGCGGGACTGAAGCTTTCTTT

clone_size: once
d_call: -
v_call: TRBV4-3
j_call: TRBJ2-1
cdr3_length: 16
cdr3_aa: CASSQSRAVLYNEQFF
cdr3_nt: TGCGCCAGCAGCCAGTCCAGGGCGGTCCTTTACAATGAGCAGTTCTTC